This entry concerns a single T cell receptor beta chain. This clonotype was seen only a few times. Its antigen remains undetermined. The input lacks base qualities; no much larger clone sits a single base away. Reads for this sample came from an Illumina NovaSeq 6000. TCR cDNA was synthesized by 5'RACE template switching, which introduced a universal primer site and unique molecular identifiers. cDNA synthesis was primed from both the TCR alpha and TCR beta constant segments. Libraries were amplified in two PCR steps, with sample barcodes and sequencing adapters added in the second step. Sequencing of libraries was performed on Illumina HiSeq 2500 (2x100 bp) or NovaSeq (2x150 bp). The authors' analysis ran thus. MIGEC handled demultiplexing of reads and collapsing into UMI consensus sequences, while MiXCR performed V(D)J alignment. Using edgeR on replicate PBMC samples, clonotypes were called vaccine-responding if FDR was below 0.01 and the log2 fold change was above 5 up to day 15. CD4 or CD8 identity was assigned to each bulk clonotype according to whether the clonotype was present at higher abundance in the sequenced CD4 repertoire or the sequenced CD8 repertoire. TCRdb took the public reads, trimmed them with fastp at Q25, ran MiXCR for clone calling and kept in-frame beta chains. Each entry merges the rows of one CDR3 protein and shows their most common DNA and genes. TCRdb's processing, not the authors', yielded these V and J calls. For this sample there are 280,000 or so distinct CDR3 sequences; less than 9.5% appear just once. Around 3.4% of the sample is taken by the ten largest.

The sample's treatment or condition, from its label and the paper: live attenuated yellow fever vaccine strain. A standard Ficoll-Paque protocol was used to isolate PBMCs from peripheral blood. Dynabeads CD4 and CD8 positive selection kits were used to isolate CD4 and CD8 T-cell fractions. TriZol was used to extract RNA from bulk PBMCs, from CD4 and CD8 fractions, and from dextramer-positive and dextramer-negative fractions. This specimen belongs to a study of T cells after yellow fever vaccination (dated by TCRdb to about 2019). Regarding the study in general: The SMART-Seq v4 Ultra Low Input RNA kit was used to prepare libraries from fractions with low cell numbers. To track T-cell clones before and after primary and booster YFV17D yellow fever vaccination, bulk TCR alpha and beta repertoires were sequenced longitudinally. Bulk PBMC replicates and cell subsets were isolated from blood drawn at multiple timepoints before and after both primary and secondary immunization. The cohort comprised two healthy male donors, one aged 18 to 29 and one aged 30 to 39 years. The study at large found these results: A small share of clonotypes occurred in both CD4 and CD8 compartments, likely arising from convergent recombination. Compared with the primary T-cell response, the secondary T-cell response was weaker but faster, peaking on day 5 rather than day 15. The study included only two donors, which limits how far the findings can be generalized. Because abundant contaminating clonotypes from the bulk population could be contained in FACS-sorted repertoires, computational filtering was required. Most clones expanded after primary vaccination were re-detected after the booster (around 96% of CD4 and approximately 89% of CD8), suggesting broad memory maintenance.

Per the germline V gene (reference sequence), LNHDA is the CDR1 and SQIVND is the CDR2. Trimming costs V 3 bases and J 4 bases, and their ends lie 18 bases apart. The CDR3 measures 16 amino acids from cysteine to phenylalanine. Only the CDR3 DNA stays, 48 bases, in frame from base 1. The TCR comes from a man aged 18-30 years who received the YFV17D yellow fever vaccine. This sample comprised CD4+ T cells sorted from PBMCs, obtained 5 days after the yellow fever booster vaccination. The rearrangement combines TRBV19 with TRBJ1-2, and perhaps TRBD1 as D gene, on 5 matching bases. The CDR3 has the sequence CASSIDPGRIIYGYTF. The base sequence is TGTGCCAGTAGTATTGATCCGGGACGGATAATCTATGGCTACACCTTC. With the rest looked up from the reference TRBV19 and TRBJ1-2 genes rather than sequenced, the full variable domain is DGGITQSPKYLFRKEGQNVTLSCEQNLNHDAMYWYRQDPGQGLRLIYYSQIVNDFQKGDIAEGYSVSREKKESFPLTVTSAQKNPTAFYLCASSIDPGRIIYGYTFGSGTRLTVV.